A single sample is the source of the 5 T cell receptor beta chains below, sequenced in a study of OX40 agonist ivuxolimab in advanced cancers. The repertoire was sequenced with immunoSEQ multiplex PCR; TCRdb's copy has only in-frame clones and lacks some. This sample has 60,000 or so clones, with about 88% found just once. The sample here was CD4+ or CD8+ T cells sorted from blood, taken in a trial of the OX40 agonist ivuxolimab. The source of these receptors is an adult with an advanced solid tumor such as melanoma, head and neck, liver or kidney cancer.

The chain links TRBV7-6 to TRBJ2-7; D gene unclear. This CDR3 contains 16 residues. Germline V gene data show CDR1 as SGHVS and CDR2 as FNYEAQ. Trimming took off 5 bases at V and 0 bases at J, with 17 bases between the two ends. For the CDR3, the DNA is TGTGCCAGCAGCCGATCTGTGAATAAAGACTCCTACGAGCAGTACTTC. Its protein is CASSRSVNKDSYEQYF.

V is TRBV4-1 and J is TRBJ2-3; 10 nucleotides align to TRBD2. The length of the CDR3 is 16 residues. The V segment lost 4 bases and the J segment 1 base; nucleotides outside the gene matches: 5. Germline loops: CDR1 MGHRA, CDR2 YSYEKL. The DNA for the CDR3 is TGCGCCAGCAGCCCCCTGCTAGCGGGGGGCACAGATACGCAGTATTTT. Translated, it gives CASSPLLAGGTDTQYF.

This chain joins TRBV5-1 and TRBJ2-5; D is undetermined. The closer fit of TRBJ2-7 to the DNA end suggests the J call may be wrong. The germline V gene has CDR1 SGHRS and CDR2 YFSETQ. This CDR3 contains 12 residues. CDR3 bases: TGCGCCAGCAGCTACCGACGGGACGAGCAGTACTTC. Residues: CASSYRRDEQYF.

This clone was counted between two and nine times. The chain recombines TRBV13 with TRBJ2-1, with D perhaps matching TRBD2 (5 bases). The CDR3 length is 15 residues. Germline V gives CDR1 PRHDT, CDR2 FYEKMQ (reference sequence). V dropped 3 bases and J dropped 1 base, with 10 bases sitting between them. The CDR3 DNA reads TGTGCCAGCAGCTTCGAGGGAGTATCCTACAATGAGCAGTTCTTC. Its translation: CASSFEGVSYNEQFF. Filled out from reference TRBV13 and TRBJ2-1, the complete variable domain reads AAGVIQSPRHLIKEKRETATLKCYPIPRHDTVYWYQQGPGQDPQFLISFYEKMQSDKGSIPDRFSAQQFSDYHSELNMSSLELGDSALYFCASSFEGVSYNEQFFGPGTRLTVL.

Only one count was recorded for this clone. The gene calls are TRBV30 and TRBJ2-2; 10 positions agree with TRBD1. Per the germline V gene, CDR1 is GTSNPN and CDR2 is SVGIG (reference sequence). This CDR3 is built from 14 residues. The CDR3 is CAETGGAYTGELFF. The CDR3 coding sequence is TGTGCTGAGACAGGGGGCGCGTACACCGGGGAGCTGTTTTTT.